This record looks at one TCR beta chain sequence and its context. Its antigen is unidentified. This sample is drawn from a study of regulatory T cells in long-lasting Graves disease. Whole-study findings and limits: When disease was persistent, TRBV28, TRBJ1-2 and TRBJ2-5 were the favored segments.

Described time point: persistent/refractory GD, antithyroid drugs over 5 years with positive TRAb. The TCR library was prepared using RNA isolated from PBMCs. Libraries of TCR beta came from iRepertoire HTBI primers plus Arm-PCR of CDR3 regions. TCRdb itself ran the multiplex PCR reads through MiXCR, one entry per CDR3 protein. The sample lists 700,000 or so distinct CDR3 sequences, about 32% occurring once. CDR1 and CDR2 from the germline V gene are MNHEY and SVGEGT. V lost 8 bases and J lost 3, with 16 bases in between. The CDR3 runs to 14 residues. J is TRBJ1-2 and V is TRBV6-2 or TRBV6-3; TRBD1 is a possible D gene (6 bases). Specimen: peripheral blood mononuclear cells (PBMCs), collected when the disease was refractory, from a patient treated with antithyroid drugs. The TCR was taken from a female donor with Graves disease. The DNA of the CDR3 is TGTGCCAGCGGAAGACAGGCCTTGGACTATGGCTACACCTTC. Protein: CASGRQALDYGYTF.